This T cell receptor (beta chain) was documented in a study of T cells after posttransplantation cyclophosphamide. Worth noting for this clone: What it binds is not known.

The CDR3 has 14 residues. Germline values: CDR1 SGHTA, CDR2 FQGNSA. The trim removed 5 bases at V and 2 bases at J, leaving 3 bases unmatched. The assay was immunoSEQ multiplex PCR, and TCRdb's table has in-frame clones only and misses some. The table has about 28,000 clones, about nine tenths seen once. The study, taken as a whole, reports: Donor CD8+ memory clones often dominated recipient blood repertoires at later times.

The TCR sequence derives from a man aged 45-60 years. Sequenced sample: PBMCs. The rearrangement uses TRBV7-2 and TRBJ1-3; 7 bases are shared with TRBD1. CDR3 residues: CASSEQGTGNTIYF. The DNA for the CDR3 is TGTGCCAGCAGCGAACAGGGGACTGGAAACACCATATATTTT.